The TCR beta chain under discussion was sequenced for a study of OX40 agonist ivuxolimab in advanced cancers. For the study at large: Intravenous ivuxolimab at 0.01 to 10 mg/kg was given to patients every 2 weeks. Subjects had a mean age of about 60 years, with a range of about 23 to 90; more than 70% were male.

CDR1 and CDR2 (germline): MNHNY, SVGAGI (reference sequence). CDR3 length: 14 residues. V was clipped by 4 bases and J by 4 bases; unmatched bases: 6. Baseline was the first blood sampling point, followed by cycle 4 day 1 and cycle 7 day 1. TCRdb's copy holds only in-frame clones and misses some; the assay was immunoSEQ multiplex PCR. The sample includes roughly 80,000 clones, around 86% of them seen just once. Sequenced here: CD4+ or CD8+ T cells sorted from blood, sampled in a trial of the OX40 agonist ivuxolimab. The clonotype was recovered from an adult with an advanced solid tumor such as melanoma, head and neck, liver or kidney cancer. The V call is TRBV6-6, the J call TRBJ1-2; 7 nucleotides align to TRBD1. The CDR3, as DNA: TGTGCCAGCAGTTCCGGCCGGGACAGCTATGGCTACACCTTC. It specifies CASSSGRDSYGYTF.